This T cell receptor beta chain was captured in a study of cytomegalovirus exposure and HLA in healthy donors. With regard to this clone: What it binds is unknown.

The study ran its PCR with 60 Vbeta and 13 Jbeta primers. Sequencing used immunoSEQ multiplex PCR; TCRdb keeps in-frame clones, though not all of them. The sample consists of roughly 220,000 clones, 75% to 85% of them appearing once. The CDR3 contains 15 residues. Per germline, CDR1 SEHNR and CDR2 FQNEAQ (reference sequence). V trimming: 5 bases; J trimming: 5 bases; junction bases outside the gene matches: 9. Study observations and caveats: Some V segments (TRBV6-2 and TRBV6-3 among them) were excluded as indistinguishable.

The chain combines TRBV7-9 with TRBJ2-5, with 9 bases identical to TRBD1. Sequenced sample: PBMCs. The receptor was derived from a woman aged 40 to 49 in good health and CMV-seronegative. This CDR3 is CASSPTGTGYETQYF. The CDR3 nucleotides read TGTGCCAGCAGCCCGACCGGGACAGGGTACGAGACCCAGTACTTC.